This TCR beta chain was sequenced during a study of blood T cell repertoires in COVID-19. The CDR3 totals 13 residues. Germline V gene lookup returns CDR1 LNHDA and CDR2 SQIVND (reference sequence). Trimming removed 9 bases at V and 1 base at J, with 12 bases between. Using immunoSEQ multiplex PCR, the repertoire was profiled, and TCRdb retains in-frame clones only, with some absent. The sample yields more than 250,000 clones, roughly 90% seen once. This TCR came from a man between 18 and 35 years old who had recovered from COVID-19. The chain uses TRBV19 and TRBJ1-2; D may be TRBD1 (5 bases). Sequencing was carried out using peripheral blood. CDR3 in DNA: TGTGCCAGCCACGAAGGGGTTAACTATGGCTACACCTTC. Translated, it gives CASHEGVNYGYTF.